Listed below are T cell receptor beta chains from one sample, sequenced in a study of shared clonotypes between healthy human individuals. Profiled with immunoSEQ multiplex PCR; TCRdb holds only in-frame clones, not every one. The sample comprises under 600,000 clones, about 96% of which are singletons, and roughly 0.055% rests with the top ten. The sample taken for sequencing was naive CD4+ T cells sorted from blood. The receptor set was obtained from a woman aged 25 to 39 in good health. The CDR3 runs from the conserved cysteine through the conserved F or W. A D gene is named only where the DNA matches it firmly. The listing skips clone size in some rows; elsewhere it reads once, few, many or a size class.

size	V	J	D	CDR3	DNA
-	TRBV7-9	TRBJ1-1	-	CASSLVSLNTEAFF	TGTGCCAGCAGCTTAGTTTCATTGAACACTGAAGCTTTCTTT
-	TRBV27	TRBJ2-7	TRBD1	CASSPAGTGVYEQYF	TGTGCCAGCAGCCCTGCCGGGACAGGAGTCTACGAGCAGTACTTC
-	TRBV5-1	TRBJ2-7	TRBD2	CASSSRLAGGASYEQYF	TGCGCCAGCAGCTCGCGACTAGCGGGAGGGGCCTCCTACGAGCAGTACTTC
-	TRBV18	TRBJ1-5	-	CASSPNTRGGNQPQHF	TGTGCCAGCTCACCAAACACTAGGGGGGGGAATCAGCCCCAGCATTTT
-	TRBV2	TRBJ2-3	TRBD2	CASSDVAGGPDTQYF	TGTGCCAGCAGTGATGTAGCGGGAGGGCCAGATACGCAGTATTTT
-	TRBV11-2	TRBJ2-1	TRBD2	CASSLGLAVWDGDNEQFF	TGTGCCAGCAGCTTAGGACTAGCGGTGTGGGATGGGGACAATGAGCAGTTCTTC
-	TRBV19	TRBJ2-7	-	CASSIGPGDSYEQYF	TGTGCCAGTAGTATTGGGCCAGGGGACTCCTACGAGCAGTACTTC
-	TRBV28	TRBJ2-7	-	CASSVPAGVSYEQYF	TGTGCCAGCAGTGTTCCCGCCGGCGTTTCCTACGAGCAGTACTTC
-	TRBV18	TRBJ2-7	-	CASSPGTEVKEQYF	TGTGCCAGCTCACCCGGGACGGAGGTCAAGGAGCAGTACTTC
-	TRBV25-1	TRBJ2-5	TRBD1	CASSRTGDWQETQYF	TGTGCCAGCAGCCGGACAGGGGACTGGCAAGAGACCCAGTACTTC
-	TRBV19	TRBJ2-4	-	CASSTPLRDIYF	TGTGCCAGTAGTACCCCCCTCCGGGACATATACTTC
-	TRBV28	TRBJ2-7	TRBD2	CASSSAPELAGFDEQYF	TGTGCCAGCAGTTCCGCCCCGGAGCTAGCGGGATTCGACGAGCAGTACTTC
-	TRBV29-1	TRBJ2-1	-	CSVEPYNEQFF	TGCAGCGTTGAGCCCTACAATGAGCAGTTCTTC
once	TRBV5-1	TRBJ1-5	-	CASSRTSGENQPQHF	TGCGCCAGCAGCCGAACATCCGGGGAAAATCAGCCCCAGCATTTT
-	TRBV5-1	TRBJ2-2	-	CASSSSQGSKELFF	TGCGCCAGCAGCTCCTCACAGGGTTCTAAGGAGCTGTTTTTT
-	TRBV5-1	TRBJ2-5	-	CASRVRLVREETQYF	TGCGCCAGCAGGGTTCGGCTAGTGAGGGAAGAGACCCAGTACTTC
-	TRBV19	TRBJ2-7	TRBD2	CASSIDFGGSTYEQYF	TGTGCCAGTAGTATAGATTTCGGGGGGTCTACCTACGAGCAGTACTTC
-	TRBV19	TRBJ2-3	-	CASIGISTDTQYF	TGTGCCAGTATAGGAATTAGCACAGATACGCAGTATTTT
-	TRBV29-1	TRBJ2-3	TRBD2	CSVRLAGTTDTQYF	TGCAGCGTGCGACTAGCGGGGACCACAGATACGCAGTATTTT
-	TRBV7-9	TRBJ1-3	-	CASSLSANQAGNTIYF	TGTGCCAGCAGCTTATCTGCGAACCAAGCGGGAAACACCATATATTTT
-	TRBV18	TRBJ2-5	TRBD2	CASSERQVAGGAETQYF	TGTGCCAGCTCAGAGAGGCAGGTAGCGGGAGGTGCAGAGACCCAGTACTTC
once	TRBV15	TRBJ1-4	TRBD1	CATSSRTGATNEKLFF	TGTGCCACCAGCAGCCGAACAGGGGCAACTAATGAAAAACTGTTTTTT
-	TRBV28	TRBJ2-1	-	CASSPFGSYNEQFF	TGTGCCAGCAGTCCGTTCGGGTCCTACAATGAGCAGTTCTTC
-	TRBV10-3	TRBJ2-7	TRBD1	CAISDYDRGRSYEQYF	TGTGCCATCAGTGATTACGACAGGGGTCGGTCCTACGAGCAGTACTTC
once	TRBV4-1	TRBJ1-1	-	CASSHIQSEAFF	TGCGCCAGCAGCCACATACAGTCTGAAGCTTTCTTT
-	TRBV19	TRBJ1-1	-	CASSSGRSAPEAFF	TGTGCCAGTAGTTCGGGACGTTCCGCTCCGGAAGCTTTCTTT